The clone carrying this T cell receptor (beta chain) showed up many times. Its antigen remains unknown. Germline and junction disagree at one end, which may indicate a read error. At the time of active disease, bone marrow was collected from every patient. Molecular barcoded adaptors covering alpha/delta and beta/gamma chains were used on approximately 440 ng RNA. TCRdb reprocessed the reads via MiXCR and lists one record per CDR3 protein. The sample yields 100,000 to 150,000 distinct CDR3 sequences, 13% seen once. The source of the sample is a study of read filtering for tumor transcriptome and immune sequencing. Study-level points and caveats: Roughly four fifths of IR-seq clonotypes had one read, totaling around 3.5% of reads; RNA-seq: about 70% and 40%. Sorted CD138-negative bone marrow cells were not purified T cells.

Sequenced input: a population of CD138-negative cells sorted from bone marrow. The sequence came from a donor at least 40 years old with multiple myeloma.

The CDR3 is CASSLTGVLDTQYF. The CDR3 region has the DNA TGTGCTAGCAGCCTCACCGGAGTGCTAGATACGCAGTATTTT. The chain joins TRBV7-7 to TRBJ2-3, with D uncertain. Germline V gene sequence: CDR1 SSHAT, CDR2 FNYEAQ (reference sequence). The length of the CDR3 is 14 residues.